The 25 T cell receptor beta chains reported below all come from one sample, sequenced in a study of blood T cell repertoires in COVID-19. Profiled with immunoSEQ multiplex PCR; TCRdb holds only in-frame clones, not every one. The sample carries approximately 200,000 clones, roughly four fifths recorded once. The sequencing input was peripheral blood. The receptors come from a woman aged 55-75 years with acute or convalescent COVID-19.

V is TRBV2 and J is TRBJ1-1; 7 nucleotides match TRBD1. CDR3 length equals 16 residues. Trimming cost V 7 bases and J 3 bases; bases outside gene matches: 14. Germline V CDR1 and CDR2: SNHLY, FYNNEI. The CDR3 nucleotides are TGTGCCAGCAAAGGGACAGAGACAGGGATTGACACTGAAGCTTTCTTT. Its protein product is CASKGTETGIDTEAFF.

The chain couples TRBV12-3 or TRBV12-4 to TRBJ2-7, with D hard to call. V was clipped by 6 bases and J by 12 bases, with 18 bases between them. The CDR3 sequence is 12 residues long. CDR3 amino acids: CASSQWASTMYF. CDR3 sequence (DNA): TGTGCCAGCAGCCAATGGGCCTCCACGATGTACTTC.

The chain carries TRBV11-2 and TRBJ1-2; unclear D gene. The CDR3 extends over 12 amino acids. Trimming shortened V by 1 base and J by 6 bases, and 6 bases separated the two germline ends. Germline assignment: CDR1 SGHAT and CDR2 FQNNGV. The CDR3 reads CASSLARDGYTF. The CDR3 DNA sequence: TGTGCCAGCAGCTTAGCTCGAGATGGCTACACCTTC. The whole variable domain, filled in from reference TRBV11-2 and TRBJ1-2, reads EAGVAQSPRYKIIEKRQSVAFWCNPISGHATLYWYQQILGQGPKLLIQFQNNGVVDDSQLPKDRFSAERLKGVDSTLKIQPAKLEDSAVYLCASSLARDGYTFGSGTRLTVV.

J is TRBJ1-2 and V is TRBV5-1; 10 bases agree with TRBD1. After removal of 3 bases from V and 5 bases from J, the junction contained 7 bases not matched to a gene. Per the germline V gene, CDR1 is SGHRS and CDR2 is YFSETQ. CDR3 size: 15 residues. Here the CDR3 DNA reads TGCGCCAGCAGCTCCCGACAGGGGGCTGTTTATGGCTACACCTTC. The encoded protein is CASSSRQGAVYGYTF.

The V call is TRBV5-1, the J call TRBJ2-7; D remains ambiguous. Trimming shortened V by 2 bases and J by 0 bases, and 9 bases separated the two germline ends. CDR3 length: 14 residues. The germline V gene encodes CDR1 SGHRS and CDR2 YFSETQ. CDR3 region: CASSFLRGSYEQYF. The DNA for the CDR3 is TGCGCCAGCAGCTTTCTGAGAGGCTCCTACGAGCAGTACTTC. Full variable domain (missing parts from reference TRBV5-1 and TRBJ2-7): KAGVTQTPRYLIKTRGQQVTLSCSPISGHRSVSWYQQTPGQGLQFLFEYFSETQRNKGNFPGRFSGRQFSNSRSEMNVSTLELGDSALYLCASSFLRGSYEQYFGPGTRLTVT.

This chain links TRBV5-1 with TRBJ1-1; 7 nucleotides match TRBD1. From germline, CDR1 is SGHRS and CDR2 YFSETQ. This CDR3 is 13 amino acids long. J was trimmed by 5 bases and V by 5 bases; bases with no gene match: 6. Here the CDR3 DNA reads TGCGCCAGCAGGCGAGGGGGCGGAACTGAAGCTTTCTTT. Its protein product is CASRRGGGTEAFF.

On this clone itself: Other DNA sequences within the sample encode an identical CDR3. CDR3: CASSLGGRGTEAFF. The CDR3 bases are TGCGCCAGCAGCTTAGGGGGCCGGGGGACTGAAGCTTTCTTT. V usage is TRBV5-1 and J usage is TRBJ1-1; 7 nucleotides line up with TRBD1. This CDR3 comprises 14 residues. Germline CDR1 reads SGHRS; CDR2 reads YFSETQ. V was pared by 2 bases and J by 5 bases, with 6 bases of the junction left unmatched. Using reference TRBV5-1 and TRBJ1-1 for the parts outside the CDR3, the full variable domain is KAGVTQTPRYLIKTRGQQVTLSCSPISGHRSVSWYQQTPGQGLQFLFEYFSETQRNKGNFPGRFSGRQFSNSRSEMNVSTLELGDSALYLCASSLGGRGTEAFFGQGTRLTVV.

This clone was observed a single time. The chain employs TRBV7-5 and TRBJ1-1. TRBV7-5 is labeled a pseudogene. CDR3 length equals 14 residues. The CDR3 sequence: CARSTRIPGSEAFF. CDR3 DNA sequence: TGTGCCAGAAGCACTAGGATCCCGGGCTCTGAAGCTTTCTTT.

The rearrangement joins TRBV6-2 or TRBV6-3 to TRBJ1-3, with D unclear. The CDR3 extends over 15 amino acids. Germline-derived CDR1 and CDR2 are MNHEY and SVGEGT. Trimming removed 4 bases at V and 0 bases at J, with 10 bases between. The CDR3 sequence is CASSSRLNSGNTIYF. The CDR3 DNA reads TGTGCCAGCAGTTCCAGGCTGAACTCTGGAAACACCATATATTTT.

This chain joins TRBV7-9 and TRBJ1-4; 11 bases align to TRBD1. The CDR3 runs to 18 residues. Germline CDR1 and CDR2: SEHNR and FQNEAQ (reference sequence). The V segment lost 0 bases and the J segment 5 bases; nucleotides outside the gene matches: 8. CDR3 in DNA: TGTGCCAGCAGCTTAGCCGGGACAGGGGGTCTTCAAAATGAAAAACTGTTTTTT. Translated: CASSLAGTGGLQNEKLFF.

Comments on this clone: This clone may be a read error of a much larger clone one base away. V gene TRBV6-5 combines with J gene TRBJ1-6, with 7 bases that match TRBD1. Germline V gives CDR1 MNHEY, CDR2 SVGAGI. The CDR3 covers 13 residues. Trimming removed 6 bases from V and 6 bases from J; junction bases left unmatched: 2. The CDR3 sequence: CASSRDSNSPLHF. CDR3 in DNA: TGTGCCAGCAGCCGGGACAGTAATTCACCCCTCCACTTT.

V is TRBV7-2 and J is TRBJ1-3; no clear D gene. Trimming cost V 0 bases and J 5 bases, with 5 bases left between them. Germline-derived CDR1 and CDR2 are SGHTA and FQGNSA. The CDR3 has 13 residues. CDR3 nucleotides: TGTGCCAGCAGCTTAGCCCCTAGAAACACCATATATTTT. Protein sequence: CASSLAPRNTIYF. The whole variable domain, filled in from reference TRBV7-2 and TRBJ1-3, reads GAGVSQSPSNKVTEKGKDVELRCDPISGHTALYWYRQSLGQGLEFLIYFQGNSAPDKSGLPSDRFSAERTGGSVSTLTIQRTQQEDSAVYLCASSLAPRNTIYFGEGSWLTVV.

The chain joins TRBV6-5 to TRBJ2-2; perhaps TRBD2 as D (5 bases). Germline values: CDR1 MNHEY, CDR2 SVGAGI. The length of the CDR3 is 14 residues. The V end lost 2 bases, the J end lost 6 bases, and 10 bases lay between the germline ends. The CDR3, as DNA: TGTGCCAGCAGTTACAGAGGGCTAGCCGGGGAGCTGTTTTTT. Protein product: CASSYRGLAGELFF.

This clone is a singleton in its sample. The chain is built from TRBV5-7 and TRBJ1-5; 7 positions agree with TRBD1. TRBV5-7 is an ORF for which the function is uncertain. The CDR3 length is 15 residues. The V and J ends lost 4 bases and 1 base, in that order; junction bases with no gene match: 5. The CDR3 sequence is CASSLRDRSNQPQHF. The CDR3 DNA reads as TGTGCCAGCAGCCTCCGGGACAGAAGCAATCAGCCCCAGCATTTT.

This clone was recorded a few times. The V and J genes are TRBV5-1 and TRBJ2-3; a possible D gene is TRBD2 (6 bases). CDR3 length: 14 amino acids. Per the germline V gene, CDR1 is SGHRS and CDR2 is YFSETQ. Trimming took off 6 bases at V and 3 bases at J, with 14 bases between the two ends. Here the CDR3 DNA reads TGCGCCAGCATGGAGGGGTATAAGACAGATACGCAGTATTTT. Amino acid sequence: CASMEGYKTDTQYF.

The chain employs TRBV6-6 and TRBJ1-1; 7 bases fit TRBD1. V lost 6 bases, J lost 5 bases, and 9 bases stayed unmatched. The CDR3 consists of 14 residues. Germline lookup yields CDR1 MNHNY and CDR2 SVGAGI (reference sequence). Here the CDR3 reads CASSLTGVDTEAFF. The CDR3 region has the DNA TGTGCCAGCAGCCTAACAGGGGTGGATACTGAAGCTTTCTTT.

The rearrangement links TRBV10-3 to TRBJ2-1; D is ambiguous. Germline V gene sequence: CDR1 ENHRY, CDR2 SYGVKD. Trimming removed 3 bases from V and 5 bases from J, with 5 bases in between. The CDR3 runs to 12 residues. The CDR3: CAISERDNEQFF. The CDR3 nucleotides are TGTGCCATCAGTGAACGGGACAATGAGCAGTTCTTC.

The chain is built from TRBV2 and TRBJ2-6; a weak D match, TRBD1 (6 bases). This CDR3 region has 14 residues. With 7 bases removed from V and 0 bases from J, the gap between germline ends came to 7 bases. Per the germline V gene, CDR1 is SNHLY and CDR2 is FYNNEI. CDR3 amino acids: CASKGGSGANVLTF. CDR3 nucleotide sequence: TGTGCCAGCAAAGGGGGCTCTGGGGCCAACGTCCTGACTTTC.

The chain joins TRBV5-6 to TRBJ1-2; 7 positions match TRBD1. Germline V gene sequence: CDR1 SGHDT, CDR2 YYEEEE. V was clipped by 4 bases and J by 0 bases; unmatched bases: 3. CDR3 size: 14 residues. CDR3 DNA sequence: TGTGCCAGCAGCCCAGGGACAGCTAACTATGGCTACACCTTC. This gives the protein CASSPGTANYGYTF.

CDR3 loop: CASSRGQGRDSPLHF. As DNA, the CDR3 is TGTGCCAGCAGCCGGGGACAGGGCCGAGATTCACCCCTCCACTTT. The V and J genes are TRBV6-5 and TRBJ1-6; TRBD1 agrees at 9 bases. V was clipped by 6 bases and J by 8 bases; unmatched bases: 8. Germline V gene lookup returns CDR1 MNHEY and CDR2 SVGAGI. The CDR3 runs 15 residues.

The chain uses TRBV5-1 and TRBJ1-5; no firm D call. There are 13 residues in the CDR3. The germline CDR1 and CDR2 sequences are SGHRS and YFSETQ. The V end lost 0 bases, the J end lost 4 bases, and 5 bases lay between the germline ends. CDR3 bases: TGCGCCAGCAGCTTGGATCCGAATCAGCCCCAGCATTTT. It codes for CASSLDPNQPQHF.

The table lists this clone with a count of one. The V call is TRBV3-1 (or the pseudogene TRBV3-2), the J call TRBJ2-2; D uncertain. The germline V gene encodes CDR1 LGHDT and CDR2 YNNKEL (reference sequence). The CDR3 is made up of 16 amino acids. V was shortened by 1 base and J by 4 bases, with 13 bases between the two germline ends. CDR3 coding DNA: TGTGCCAGCAGCCAAGCGGGTATCGATGGCACCGGGGAGCTGTTTTTT. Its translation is CASSQAGIDGTGELFF.

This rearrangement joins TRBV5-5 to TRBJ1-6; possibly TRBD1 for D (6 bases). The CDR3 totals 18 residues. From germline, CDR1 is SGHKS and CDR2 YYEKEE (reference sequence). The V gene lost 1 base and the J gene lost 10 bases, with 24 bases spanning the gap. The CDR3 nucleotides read TGTGCCAGCAGCTTGTTAGCCCGCCGGCAGGGGCTAGAGTCACCCCTCCACTTT. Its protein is CASSLLARRQGLESPLHF. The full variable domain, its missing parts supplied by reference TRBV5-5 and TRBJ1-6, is DAGVTQSPTHLIKTRGQQVTLRCSPISGHKSVSWYQQVLGQGPQFIFQYYEKEERGRGNFPDRFSARQFPNYSSELNVNALLLGDSALYLCASSLLARRQGLESPLHFGNGTRLTVT.

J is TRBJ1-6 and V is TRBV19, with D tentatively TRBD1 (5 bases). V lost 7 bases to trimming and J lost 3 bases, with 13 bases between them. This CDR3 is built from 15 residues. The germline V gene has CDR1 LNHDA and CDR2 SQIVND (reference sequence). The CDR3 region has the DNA TGTGCCAGTACGTGGGCAGGGAACTATAATTCACCCCTCCACTTT. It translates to CASTWAGNYNSPLHF. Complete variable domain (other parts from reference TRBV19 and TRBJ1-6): DGGITQSPKYLFRKEGQNVTLSCEQNLNHDAMYWYRQDPGQGLRLIYYSQIVNDFQKGDIAEGYSVSREKKESFPLTVTSAQKNPTAFYLCASTWAGNYNSPLHFGNGTRLTVT.

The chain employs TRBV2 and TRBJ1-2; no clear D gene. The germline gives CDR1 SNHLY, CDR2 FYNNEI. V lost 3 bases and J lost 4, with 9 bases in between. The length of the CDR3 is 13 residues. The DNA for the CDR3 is TGTGCCAGCAGTGATGGGCGCTTCTATGGCTACACCTTC. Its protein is CASSDGRFYGYTF.